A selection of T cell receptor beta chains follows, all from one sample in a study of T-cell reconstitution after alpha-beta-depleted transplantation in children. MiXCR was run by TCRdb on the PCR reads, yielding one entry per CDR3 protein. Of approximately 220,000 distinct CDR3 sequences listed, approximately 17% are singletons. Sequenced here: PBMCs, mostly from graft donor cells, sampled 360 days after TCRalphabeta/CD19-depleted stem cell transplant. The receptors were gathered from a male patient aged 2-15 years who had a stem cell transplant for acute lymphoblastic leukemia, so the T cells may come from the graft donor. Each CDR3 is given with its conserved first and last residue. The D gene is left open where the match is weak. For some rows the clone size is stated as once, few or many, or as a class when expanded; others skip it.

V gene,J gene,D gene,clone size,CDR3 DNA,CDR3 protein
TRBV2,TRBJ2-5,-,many,TGTGCCAGCAGTAAAGTGAGGAGCCCTTGGGAGACAACCAAGGAGGAGACCCAGTACTTC,CASSKVRSPWETTKEETQYF
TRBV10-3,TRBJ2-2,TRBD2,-,TGTGCCATCACCGGGACTAGCGGGGATACCGGGGAGCTGTTTTTT,CAITGTSGDTGELFF
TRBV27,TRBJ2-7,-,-,TGTGCCAGCAGCCCTTCCCGGGACTTAGGATCCTTAACCTCCTACGAGCAGTACTTC,CASSPSRDLGSLTSYEQYF
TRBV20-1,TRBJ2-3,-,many,TGCAGCGCCCGAATTGGTCTAAGGACTAGAGGGGGTCGGACAGATACGCAGTATTTT,CSARIGLRTRGGRTDTQYF
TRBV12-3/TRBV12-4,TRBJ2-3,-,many,TGTGCCAGCAGTTTTCAGGGTTCGAGCACAGATACGCAGTATTTT,CASSFQGSSTDTQYF
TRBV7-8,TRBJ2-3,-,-,TGTGCCAGCAGCTTTTGGGACGGCATGGACACAGATACGCAGTATTTT,CASSFWDGMDTDTQYF
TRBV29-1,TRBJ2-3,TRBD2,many,TGCAGCGGGGGACTAGCGGGGAACACAGATACGCAGTATTTT,CSGGLAGNTDTQYF
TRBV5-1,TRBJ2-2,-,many,TGCGCCAGCAGCAGGACAGATACCGGGGAGCTGTTTTTT,CASSRTDTGELFF
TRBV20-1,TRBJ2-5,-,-,TGCAGTGCTAGAGATCAGCTGGGGGAGACCCAGTACTTC,CSARDQLGETQYF
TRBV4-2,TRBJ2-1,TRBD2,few,TGTGCCAGCAGCCAAAAGCGGGGGACTGAGCAGTTCTTC,CASSQKRGTEQFF
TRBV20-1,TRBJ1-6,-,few,TGCAGTGCTAGAGGTGCCCCCAGGGCCCGGGATTCACCCCTCCACTTT,CSARGAPRARDSPLHF
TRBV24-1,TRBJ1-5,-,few,TGTGCCACCAGTGATTTGGTCTACAGGGACAATCGGCCCCAGCATTTT,CATSDLVYRDNRPQHF
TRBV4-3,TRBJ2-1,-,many,TGCGCCAGCAGCGCAAACACAGGTTTGGATGAGCAGTTCTTC,CASSANTGLDEQFF
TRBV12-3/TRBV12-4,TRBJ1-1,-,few,TGTGCCAGCAGTCAACTTCGGAGGGACACTGAAGCTTTCTTT,CASSQLRRDTEAFF
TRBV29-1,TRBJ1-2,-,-,TGCAGCGTTGGAGGGAGCTATGGCTACACCTTC,CSVGGSYGYTF
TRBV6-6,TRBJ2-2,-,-,TGTGCCAGCAGAATCCTAGCCACCGGGGAGCTGTTTTTT,CASRILATGELFF
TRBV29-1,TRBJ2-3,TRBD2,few,TGCAGCGGGACTAGCGGGGGAACAGATACGCAGTATTTT,CSGTSGGTDTQYF
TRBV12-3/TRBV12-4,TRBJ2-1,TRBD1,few,TGTGCCAGCAGTTTATCTTCAGGGACAGGGTCGGAGGAGCAGTTCTTC,CASSLSSGTGSEEQFF